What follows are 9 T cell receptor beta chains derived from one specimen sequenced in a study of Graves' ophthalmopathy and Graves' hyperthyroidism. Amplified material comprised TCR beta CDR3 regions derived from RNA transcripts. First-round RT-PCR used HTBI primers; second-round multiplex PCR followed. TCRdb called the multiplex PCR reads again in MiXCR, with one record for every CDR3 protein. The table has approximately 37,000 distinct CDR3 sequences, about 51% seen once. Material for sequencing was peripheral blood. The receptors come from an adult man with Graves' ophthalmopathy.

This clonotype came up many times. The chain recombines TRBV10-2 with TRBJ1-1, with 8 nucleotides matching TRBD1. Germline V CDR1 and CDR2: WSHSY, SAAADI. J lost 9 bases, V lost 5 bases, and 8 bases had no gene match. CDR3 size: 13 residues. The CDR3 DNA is TGCGCCAGCAGTCCCGGACAGGGCGGAAAAGCTTTCTTT. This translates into CASSPGQGGKAFF.

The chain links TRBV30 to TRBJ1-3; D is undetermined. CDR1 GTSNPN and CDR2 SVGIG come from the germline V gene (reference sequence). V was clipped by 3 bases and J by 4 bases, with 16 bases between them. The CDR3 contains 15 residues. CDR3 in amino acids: CAWSPRRASGNTIYF. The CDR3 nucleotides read TGTGCCTGGAGCCCACGGCGTGCGTCGGGAAACACCATATATTTT.

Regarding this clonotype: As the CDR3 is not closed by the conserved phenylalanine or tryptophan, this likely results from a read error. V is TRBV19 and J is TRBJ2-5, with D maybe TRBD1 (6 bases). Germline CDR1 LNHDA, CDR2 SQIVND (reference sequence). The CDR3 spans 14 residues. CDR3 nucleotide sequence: TGTGCTAGTAGTATAGACAGGCTGGGGGAGACCCAGTACCTC. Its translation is CASSIDRLGETQYL.

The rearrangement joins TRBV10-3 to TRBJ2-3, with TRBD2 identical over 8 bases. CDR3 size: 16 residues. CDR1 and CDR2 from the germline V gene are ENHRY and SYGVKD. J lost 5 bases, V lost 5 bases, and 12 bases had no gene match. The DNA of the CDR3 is TGTGCCATCAGTCCGGGAGGGACGGGGAAAATAGATACGCAGTATTTT. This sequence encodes CAISPGGTGKIDTQYF.

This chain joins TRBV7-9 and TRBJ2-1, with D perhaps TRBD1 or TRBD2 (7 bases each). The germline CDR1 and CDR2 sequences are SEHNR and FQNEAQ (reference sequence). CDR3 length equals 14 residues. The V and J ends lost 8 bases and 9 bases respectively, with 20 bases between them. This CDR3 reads CASLRGREQVEQFF. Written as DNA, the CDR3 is TGTGCCAGCTTGAGGGGGCGGGAGCAGGTTGAGCAGTTCTTC.

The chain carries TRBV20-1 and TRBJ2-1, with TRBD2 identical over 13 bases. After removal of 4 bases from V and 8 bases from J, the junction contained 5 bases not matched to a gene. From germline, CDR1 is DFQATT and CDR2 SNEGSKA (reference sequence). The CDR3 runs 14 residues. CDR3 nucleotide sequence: TGCAGTGCTATAACTAGCGGGGGGGCCCATGAGCAGTTCTTC. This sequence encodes CSAITSGGAHEQFF.

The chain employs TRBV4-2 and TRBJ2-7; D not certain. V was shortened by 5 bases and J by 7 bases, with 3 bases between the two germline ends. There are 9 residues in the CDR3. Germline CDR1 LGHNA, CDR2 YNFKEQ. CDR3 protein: CASSWEQYF. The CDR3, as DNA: TGTGCCAGCAGCTGGGAGCAGTACTTC.

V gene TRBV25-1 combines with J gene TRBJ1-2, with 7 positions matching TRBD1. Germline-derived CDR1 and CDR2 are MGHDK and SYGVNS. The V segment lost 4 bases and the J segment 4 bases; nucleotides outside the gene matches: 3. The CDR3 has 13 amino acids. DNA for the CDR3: TGTGCCAGCAGTGGGGGACAGATCTATGGCTACACCTTC. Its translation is CASSGGQIYGYTF.

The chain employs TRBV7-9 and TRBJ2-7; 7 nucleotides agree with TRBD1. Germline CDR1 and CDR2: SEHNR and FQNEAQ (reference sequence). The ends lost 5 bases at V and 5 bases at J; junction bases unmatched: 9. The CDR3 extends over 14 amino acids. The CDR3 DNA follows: TGTGCCAGCAGCCTAGGAGACAGGGTCGACGAGCAGTACTTC. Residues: CASSLGDRVDEQYF.